This T cell receptor (beta chain) was retrieved from a study of T-cell memory formation after mild COVID-19. Broader study findings: The authors left the SARS-CoV-2 specificity of second-wave clones peaking on day 37 unconfirmed.

V gave up 1 base and J gave up 6 bases, with 7 bases separating them. Germline assignment: CDR1 SEHNR and CDR2 FQNEAQ (reference sequence). The CDR3 is 13 residues long. A 5'RACE reaction primed in the constant segment made cDNA libraries of TCR alpha and TCR beta, and these carried sample barcodes and UMIs. TCRdb re-called the 5' RACE reads through MiXCR, storing one row per CDR3 protein. The repertoire consists of 250,000 to 300,000 distinct CDR3 sequences, with less than 20% occurring once and the leading ten covering around a fifth. This clonotype was found many times. The antigen is undetermined.

Input material: PBMCs or a T cell subset sorted from them (not recorded which). The origin of this receptor is a man aged 18 to 29 who had mild COVID-19 (a few samples of this study predate the infection). Cell type and time point are not known. The chain has TRBV7-9 and TRBJ2-4, with D unclear. CDR3: CASSLDGLNIQYF. Here the CDR3 DNA reads TGTGCCAGCAGCTTAGACGGTCTAAACATTCAGTACTTC. The full variable domain, completed using reference TRBV7-9 and TRBJ2-4, is DTGVSQNPRHKITKRGQNVTFRCDPISEHNRLYWYRQTLGQGPEFLTYFQNEAQLEKSRLLSDRFSAERPKGSFSTLEIQRTEQGDSAMYLCASSLDGLNIQYFGAGTRLSVL.